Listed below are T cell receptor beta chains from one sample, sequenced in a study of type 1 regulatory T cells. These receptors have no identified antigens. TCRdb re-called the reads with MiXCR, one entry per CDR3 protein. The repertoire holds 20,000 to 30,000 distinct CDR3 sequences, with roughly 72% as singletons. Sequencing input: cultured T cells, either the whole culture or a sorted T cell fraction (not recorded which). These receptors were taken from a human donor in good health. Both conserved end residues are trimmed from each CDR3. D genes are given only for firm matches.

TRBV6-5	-	ASSPEGTYSGNTIY
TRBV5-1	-	ASSDTGGNEKLF
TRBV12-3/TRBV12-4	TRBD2	ASSLRTSGLQETQY
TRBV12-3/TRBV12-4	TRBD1	ASSLAGTGGQPQH
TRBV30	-	AWGGTFSGANVLT
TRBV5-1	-	ASSLAGDGGGYNEQF
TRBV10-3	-	AIGSSTSTYEQY
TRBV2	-	ASSEKGSGAYYGYT
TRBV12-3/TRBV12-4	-	ASIGNTEAF
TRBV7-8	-	ASSLRGSRGLDTQY
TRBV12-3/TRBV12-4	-	ASSSRRDLAYEQY
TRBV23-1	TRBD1	ARKPGQSYEQY
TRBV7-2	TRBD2	ASSRFGRGGQETQY
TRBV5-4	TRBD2	ASSLAELRGGGDTQY
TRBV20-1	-	SARDPFSGLRGGNQPQH
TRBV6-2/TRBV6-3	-	ASNYRRDGNSPLH
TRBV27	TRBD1	ASSPKGQLRSSYNSPLH
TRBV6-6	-	ASIPGGQSGNTIY
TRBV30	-	AWSVPRVRTGELF
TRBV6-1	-	ASSVGERANEKLF
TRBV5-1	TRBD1	ASSLGQGGMNTEAF
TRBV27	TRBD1	ASTTTGTVTNYGYT
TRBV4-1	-	ASSQDPRGFGEKLF
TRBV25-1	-	ASSEWGKGDTQY
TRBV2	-	ASSGHTPNYGYT
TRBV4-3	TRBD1	ASSHRGQGVKAF
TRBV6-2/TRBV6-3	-	ASSYPVGVYNEQF
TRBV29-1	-	SVGERPGGYT
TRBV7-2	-	ASSPYMNTEAF
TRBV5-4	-	ASSLFSQETQY
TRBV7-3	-	ASSYSNQPQH
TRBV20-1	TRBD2	SAKTPGRGGHYEQY
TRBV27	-	ASSFRAGPQVFLEPEAF
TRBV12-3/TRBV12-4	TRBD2	ASSSGLAGKETQY
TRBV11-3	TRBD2	ASSLRGTSGESSYNEQF
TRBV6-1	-	ASSEGPNQETQY
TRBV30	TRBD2	AWSDPGLAVYEQY
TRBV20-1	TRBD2	SARRGSGANPNTGELF
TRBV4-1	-	VSSQDGAGGSGGQF
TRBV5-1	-	ASSLQAESTDTQY
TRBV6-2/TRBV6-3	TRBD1	ASSYQGAGSDTQY
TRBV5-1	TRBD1	ASSLGDRGDEQY
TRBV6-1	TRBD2	ASRTSGGPERSQY
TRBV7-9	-	ASSLTGGPNYEQY
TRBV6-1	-	AAGYGRQGPDTQY
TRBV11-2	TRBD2	ASSLGGLAGGSGELF
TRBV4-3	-	ASSRGRIPFYGYT
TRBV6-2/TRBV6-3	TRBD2	ASSSGLAGDETQY
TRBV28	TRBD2	ASRGRRASGGQETQY
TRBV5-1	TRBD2	ASSLVAGVKETQY
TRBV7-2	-	ASSRRGRPNEQF
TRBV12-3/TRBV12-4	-	ASQRTVNEKLF
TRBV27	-	ASSDLGTGGNEQF
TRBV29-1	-	SVRPYSSGEQY
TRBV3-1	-	ASSQDQGRAF
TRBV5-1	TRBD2	ASSLSSGGANEQF
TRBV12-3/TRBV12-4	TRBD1	ASSPGTGPYGYT
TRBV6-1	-	ASSDGHGGRAF
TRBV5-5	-	ASSFAGNTEAF
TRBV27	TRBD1	ASSQTGGNNSPLH